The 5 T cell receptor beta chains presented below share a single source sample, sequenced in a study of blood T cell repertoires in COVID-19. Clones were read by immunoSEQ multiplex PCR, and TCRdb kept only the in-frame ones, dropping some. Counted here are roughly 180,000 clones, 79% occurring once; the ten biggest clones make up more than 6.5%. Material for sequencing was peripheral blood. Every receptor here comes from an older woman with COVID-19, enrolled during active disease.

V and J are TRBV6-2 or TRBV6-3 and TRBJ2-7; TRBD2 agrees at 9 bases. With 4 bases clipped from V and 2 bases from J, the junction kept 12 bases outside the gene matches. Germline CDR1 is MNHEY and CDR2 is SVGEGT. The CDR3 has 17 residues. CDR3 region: CASSSTLVREGPYEQYF. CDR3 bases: TGTGCCAGCAGTTCAACTCTAGTGCGGGAGGGCCCCTACGAGCAGTACTTC.

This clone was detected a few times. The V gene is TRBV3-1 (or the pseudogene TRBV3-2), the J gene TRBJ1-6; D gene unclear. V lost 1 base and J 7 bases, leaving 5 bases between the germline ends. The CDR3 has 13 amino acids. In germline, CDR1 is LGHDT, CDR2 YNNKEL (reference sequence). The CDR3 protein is CASSQALNSPLHF. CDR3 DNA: TGTGCCAGCAGCCAAGCCCTAAATTCACCCCTCCACTTT.

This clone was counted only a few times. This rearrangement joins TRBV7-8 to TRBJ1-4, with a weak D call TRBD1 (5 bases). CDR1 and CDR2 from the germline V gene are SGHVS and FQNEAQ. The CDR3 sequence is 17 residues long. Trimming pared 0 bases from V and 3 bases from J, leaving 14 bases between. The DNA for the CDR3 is TGTGCCAGCAGCTTAGCGGTCGGGGGTGGGTCTAATGAAAAACTGTTTTTT. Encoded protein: CASSLAVGGGSNEKLFF. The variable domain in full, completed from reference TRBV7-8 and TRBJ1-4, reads GAGVSQSPRYKVAKRGQDVALRCDPISGHVSLFWYQQALGQGPEFLTYFQNEAQLDKSGLPSDRFFAERPEGSVSTLKIQRTQQEDSAVYLCASSLAVGGGSNEKLFFGSGTQLSVL.

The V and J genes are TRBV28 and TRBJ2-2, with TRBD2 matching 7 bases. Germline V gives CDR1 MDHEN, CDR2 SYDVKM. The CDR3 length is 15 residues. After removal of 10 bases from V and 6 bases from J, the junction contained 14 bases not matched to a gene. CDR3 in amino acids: CATDLRTAGAGELFF. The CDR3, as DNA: TGTGCCACCGACCTAAGGACTGCGGGAGCCGGGGAGCTGTTTTTT.

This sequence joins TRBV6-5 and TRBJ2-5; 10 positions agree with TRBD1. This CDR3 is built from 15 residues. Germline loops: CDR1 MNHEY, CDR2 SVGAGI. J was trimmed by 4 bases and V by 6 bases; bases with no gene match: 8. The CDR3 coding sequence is TGTGCCAGCAGGGCCGACAGGGGGCGAACAGAGACCCAGTACTTC. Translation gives CASRADRGRTETQYF.